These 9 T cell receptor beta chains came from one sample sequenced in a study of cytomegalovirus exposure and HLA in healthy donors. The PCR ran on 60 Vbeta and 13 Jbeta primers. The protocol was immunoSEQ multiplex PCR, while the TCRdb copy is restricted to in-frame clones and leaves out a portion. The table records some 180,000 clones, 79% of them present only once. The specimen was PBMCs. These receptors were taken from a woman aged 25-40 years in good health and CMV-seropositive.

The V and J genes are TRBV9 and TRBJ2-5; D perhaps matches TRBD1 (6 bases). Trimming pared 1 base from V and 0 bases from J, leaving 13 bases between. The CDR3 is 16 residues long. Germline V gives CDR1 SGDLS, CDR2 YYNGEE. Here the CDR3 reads CASSVKAGVNQETQYF. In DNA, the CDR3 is TGTGCCAGCAGCGTAAAGGCAGGGGTCAACCAAGAGACCCAGTACTTC. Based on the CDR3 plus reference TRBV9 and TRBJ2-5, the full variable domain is DSGVTQTPKHLITATGQRVTLRCSPRSGDLSVYWYQQSLDQGLQFLIQYYNGEERAKGNILERFSAQQFPDLHSELNLSSLELGDSALYFCASSVKAGVNQETQYFGPGTRLLVL.

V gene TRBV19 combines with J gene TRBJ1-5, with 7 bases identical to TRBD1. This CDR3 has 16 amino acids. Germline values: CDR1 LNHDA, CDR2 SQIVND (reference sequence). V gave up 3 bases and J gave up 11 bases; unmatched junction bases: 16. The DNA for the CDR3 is TGTGCCAGTAGTATCTCGGGACAGATTGGGCAGGGGGCCCAGCATTTT. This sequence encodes CASSISGQIGQGAQHF.

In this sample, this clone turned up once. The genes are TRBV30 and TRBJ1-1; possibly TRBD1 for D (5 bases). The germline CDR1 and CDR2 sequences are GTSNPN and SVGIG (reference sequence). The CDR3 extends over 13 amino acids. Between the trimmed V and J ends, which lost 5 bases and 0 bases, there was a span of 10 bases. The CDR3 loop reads CAWAEDMNTEAFF. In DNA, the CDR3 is TGTGCCTGGGCTGAGGACATGAACACTGAAGCTTTCTTT.

The CDR3, as DNA: TGTGCCAGCAGCCCGCTCGGGTACACCATATATTTT. Its protein product is CASSPLGYTIYF. The rearrangement links TRBV7-8 to TRBJ1-3, with D uncertain. Germline values: CDR1 SGHVS, CDR2 FQNEAQ. V lost 5 bases and J 8 bases, leaving 10 bases between the germline ends. The CDR3 loop spans 12 amino acids.

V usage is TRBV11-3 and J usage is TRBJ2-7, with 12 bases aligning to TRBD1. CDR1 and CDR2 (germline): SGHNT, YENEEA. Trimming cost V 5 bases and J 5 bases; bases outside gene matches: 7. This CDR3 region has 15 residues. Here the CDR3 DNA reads TGTGCCAGCAGCCCCTCGGGACAGGGGGCCGACGAGCAGTACTTC. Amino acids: CASSPSGQGADEQYF.

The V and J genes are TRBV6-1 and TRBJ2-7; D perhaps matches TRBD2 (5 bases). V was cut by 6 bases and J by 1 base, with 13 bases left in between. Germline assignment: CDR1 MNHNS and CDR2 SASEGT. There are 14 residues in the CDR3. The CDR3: CASSDADLSYEQYF. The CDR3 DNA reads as TGTGCCAGCAGCGATGCGGACTTGTCCTACGAGCAGTACTTC.

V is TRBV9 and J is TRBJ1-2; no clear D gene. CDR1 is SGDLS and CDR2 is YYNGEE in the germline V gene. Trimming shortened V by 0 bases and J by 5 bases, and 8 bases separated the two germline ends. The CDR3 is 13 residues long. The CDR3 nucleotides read TGTGCCAGCAGCGTAGTTTCCAGATATGGCTACACCTTC. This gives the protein CASSVVSRYGYTF.

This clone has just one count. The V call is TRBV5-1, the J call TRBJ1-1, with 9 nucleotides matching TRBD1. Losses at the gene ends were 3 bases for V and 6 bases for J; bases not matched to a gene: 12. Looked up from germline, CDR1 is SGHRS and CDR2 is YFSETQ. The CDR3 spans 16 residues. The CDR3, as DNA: TGCGCCAGCAGCTCCGGAGGGGACAGGGTGATCGCTGAAGCTTTCTTT. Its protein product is CASSSGGDRVIAEAFF. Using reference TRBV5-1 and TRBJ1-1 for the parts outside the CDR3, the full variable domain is KAGVTQTPRYLIKTRGQQVTLSCSPISGHRSVSWYQQTPGQGLQFLFEYFSETQRNKGNFPGRFSGRQFSNSRSEMNVSTLELGDSALYLCASSSGGDRVIAEAFFGQGTRLTVV.

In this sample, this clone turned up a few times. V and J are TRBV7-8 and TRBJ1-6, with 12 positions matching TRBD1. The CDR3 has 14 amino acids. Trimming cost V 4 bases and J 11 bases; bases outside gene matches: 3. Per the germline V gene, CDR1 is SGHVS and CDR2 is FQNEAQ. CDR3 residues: CASSWGQGAAPLHF. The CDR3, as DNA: TGTGCCAGCAGCTGGGGACAGGGGGCTGCACCCCTCCACTTT.